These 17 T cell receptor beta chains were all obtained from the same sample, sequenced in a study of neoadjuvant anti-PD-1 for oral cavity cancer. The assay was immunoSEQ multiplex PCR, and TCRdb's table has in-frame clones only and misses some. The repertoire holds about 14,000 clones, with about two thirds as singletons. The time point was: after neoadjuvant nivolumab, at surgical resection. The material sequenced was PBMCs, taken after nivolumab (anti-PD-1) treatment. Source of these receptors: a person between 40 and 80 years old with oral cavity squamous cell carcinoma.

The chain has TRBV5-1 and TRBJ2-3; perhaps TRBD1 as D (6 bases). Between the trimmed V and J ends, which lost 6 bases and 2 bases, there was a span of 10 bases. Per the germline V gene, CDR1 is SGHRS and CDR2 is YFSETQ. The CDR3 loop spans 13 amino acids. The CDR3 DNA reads TGCGCCAGCAACCGGGACAACACAGATACGCAGTATTTT. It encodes CASNRDNTDTQYF.

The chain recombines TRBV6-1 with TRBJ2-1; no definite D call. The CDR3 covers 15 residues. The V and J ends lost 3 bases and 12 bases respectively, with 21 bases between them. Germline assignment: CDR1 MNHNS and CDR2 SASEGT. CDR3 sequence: CASSDPGVVILRQFF. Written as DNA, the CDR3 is TGTGCCAGCAGTGACCCTGGGGTAGTCATCTTACGGCAGTTCTTC.

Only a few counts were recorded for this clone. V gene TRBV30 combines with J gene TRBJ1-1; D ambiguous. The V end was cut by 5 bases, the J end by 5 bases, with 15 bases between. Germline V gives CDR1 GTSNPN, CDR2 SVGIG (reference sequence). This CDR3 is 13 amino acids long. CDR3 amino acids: CAWLAVEETEAFF. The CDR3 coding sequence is TGTGCCTGGCTAGCGGTTGAGGAGACTGAAGCTTTCTTT.

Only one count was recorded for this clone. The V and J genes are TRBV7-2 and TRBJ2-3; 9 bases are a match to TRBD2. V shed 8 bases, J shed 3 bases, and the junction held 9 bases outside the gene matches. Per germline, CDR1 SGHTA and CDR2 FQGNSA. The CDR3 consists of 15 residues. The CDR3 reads CASRPGLAWTDTQYF. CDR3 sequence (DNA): TGTGCCAGCCGTCCGGGACTAGCCTGGACAGATACGCAGTATTTT.

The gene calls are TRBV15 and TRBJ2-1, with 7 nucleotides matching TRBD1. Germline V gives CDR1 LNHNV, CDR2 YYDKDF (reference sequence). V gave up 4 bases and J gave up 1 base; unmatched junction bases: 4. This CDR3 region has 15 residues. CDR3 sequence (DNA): TGTGCCACCAGCAAAGACAGGGTATCCTACAATGAGCAGTTCTTC. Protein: CATSKDRVSYNEQFF.

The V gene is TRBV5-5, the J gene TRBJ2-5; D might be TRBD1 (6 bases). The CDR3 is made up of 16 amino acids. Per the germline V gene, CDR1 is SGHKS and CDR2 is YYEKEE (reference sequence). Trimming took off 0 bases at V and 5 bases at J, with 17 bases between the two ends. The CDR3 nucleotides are TGTGCCAGCAGCTTGGCCTGGGACAAGGCCCGGGAGACCCAGTACTTC. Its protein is CASSLAWDKARETQYF.

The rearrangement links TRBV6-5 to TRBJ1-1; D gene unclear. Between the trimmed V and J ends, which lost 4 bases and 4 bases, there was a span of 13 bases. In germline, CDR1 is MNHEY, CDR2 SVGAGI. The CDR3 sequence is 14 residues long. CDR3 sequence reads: CASSSGVFGTEAFF. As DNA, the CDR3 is TGTGCCAGCAGTTCTGGGGTTTTTGGCACTGAAGCTTTCTTT.

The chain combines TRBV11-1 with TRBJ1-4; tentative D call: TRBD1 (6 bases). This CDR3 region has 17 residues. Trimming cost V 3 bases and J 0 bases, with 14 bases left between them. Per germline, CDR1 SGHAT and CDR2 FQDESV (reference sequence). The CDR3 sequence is CASSLRDTAATNEKLFF. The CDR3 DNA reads TGTGCCAGCAGCTTGCGGGACACCGCCGCAACTAATGAAAAACTGTTTTTT.

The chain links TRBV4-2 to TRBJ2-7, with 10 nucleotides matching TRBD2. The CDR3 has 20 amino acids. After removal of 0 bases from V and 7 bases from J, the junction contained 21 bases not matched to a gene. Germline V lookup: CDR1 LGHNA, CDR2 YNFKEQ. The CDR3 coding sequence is TGTGCCAGCAGCCAAGATATCCGAACTAGCGGGACCTTGGGGGGGGGAGAGCAGTACTTC. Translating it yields CASSQDIRTSGTLGGGEQYF.

The CDR3 DNA sequence: TGTGCCAGCAGGGCGACAGGGAACACTGAAGCTTTCTTT. This translates into CASRATGNTEAFF. This chain links TRBV6-5 with TRBJ1-1; maybe TRBD1 (6 bases). V was shortened by 6 bases and J by 1 base, with 9 bases between the two germline ends. Germline CDR1 is MNHEY and CDR2 is SVGAGI. This CDR3 comprises 13 residues.

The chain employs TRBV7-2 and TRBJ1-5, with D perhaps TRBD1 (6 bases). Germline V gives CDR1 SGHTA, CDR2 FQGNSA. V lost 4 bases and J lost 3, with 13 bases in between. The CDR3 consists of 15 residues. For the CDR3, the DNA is TGTGCCAGCAGCTCTACGGGGGCAGTCAATCAGCCCCAGCATTTT. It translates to CASSSTGAVNQPQHF. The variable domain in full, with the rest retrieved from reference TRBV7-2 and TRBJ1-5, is GAGVSQSPSNKVTEKGKDVELRCDPISGHTALYWYRQSLGQGLEFLIYFQGNSAPDKSGLPSDRFSAERTGGSVSTLTIQRTQQEDSAVYLCASSSTGAVNQPQHFGDGTRLSIL.

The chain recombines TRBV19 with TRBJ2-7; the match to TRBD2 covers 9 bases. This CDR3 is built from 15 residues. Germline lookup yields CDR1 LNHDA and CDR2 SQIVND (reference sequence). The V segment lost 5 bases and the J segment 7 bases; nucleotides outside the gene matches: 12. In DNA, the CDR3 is TGTGCCAGTAGTGGAATTAGCGGGAGTCTGGAAGAGCAGTACTTC. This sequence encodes CASSGISGSLEEQYF.

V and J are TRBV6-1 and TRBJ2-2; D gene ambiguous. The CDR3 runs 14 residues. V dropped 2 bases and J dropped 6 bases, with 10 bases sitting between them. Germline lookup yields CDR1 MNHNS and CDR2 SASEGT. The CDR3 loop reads CASSESRWSGELFF. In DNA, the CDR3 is TGTGCCAGCAGTGAATCCCGGTGGTCCGGGGAGCTGTTTTTT.

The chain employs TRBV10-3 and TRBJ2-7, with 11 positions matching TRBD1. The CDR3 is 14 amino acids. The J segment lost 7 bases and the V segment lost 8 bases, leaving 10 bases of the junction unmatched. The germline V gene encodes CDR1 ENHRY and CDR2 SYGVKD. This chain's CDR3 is CAIGGTGGSVEQYF. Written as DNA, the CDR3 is TGTGCCATCGGCGGGACAGGGGGTTCTGTAGAGCAGTACTTC.

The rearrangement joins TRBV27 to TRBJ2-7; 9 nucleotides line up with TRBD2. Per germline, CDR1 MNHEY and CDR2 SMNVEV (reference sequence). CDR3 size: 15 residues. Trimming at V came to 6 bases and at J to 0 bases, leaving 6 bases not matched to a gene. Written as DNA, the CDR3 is TGTGCCAGCAGCGCCGTTAGCGGGAGCTCCTACGAGCAGTACTTC. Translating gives CASSAVSGSSYEQYF.

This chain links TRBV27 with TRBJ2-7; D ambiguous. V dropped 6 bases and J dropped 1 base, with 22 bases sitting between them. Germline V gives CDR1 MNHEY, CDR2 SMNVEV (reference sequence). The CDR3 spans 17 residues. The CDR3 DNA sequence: TGTGCCAGCAGGGGGTCAATAGACTTGAAAGGATCCTACGAGCAGTACTTC. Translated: CASRGSIDLKGSYEQYF.

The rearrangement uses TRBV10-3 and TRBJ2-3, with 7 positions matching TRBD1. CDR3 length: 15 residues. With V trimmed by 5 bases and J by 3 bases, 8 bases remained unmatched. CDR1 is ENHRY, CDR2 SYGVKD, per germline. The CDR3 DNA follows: TGTGCCATCAGTACGCCCAGGGGGACGACAGATACGCAGTATTTT. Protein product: CAISTPRGTTDTQYF.